A few counts support the clone carrying this T cell receptor (beta chain). The CDR3 sequence is 12 residues long. Between the trimmed V and J ends, which lost 6 bases and 6 bases, there was a span of 8 bases. Germline values: CDR1 SNHLY, CDR2 FYNNEI. The entry originates in a study of human T cells and chemical hapten exposure. The wider study: Subjects had 2% DPC placed on around 2 cm by around 2 cm of upper inner arm skin for sensitization. Patients had diphenylcyclopropenone applied to the scalp weekly throughout the approximately 25-week study. The upper back received 0.01% DPC by patch testing, with results read at 6 days.

TCRdb reprocessed the RACE reads with MiXCR, giving one entry per CDR3 protein. Of about 250,000 distinct CDR3 sequences listed, around 7% were seen once; the top ten hold more than 0.95%. Time point defined: pre-sensitization, week 0. Indicated treatment: therapeutic diphenylcyclopropenone sensitization with weekly scalp DPC. Total RNA was isolated from whole blood that had not been fractionated. Sequencing used whole blood, obtained in connection with sensitization to the hapten diphenylcyclopropenone (DPC). The rearrangement joins TRBV2 to TRBJ2-2; a weak D match, TRBD2 (5 bases). The TCR originated in a man aged 18 to 29 with alopecia areata. Some clones in this sample may be carry-over from other donors' samples. The CDR3 DNA is TGTGCCAGCAGCCGGGATTCCGGGGAGCTGTTTTTT. Translation: CASSRDSGELFF. Using reference TRBV2 and TRBJ2-2 for the parts outside the CDR3, the full variable domain is EPEVTQTPSHQVTQMGQEVILRCVPISNHLYFYWYRQILGQKVEFLVSFYNNEISEKSEIFDDQFSVERPDGSNFTLKIRSTKLEDSAMYFCASSRDSGELFFGEGSRLTVL.